Below, 25 T cell receptor beta chains from the same sample are listed, as sequenced in a study of resident and recirculating memory T cells in vitiligo. Measured with immunoSEQ multiplex PCR; TCRdb has only the in-frame clones, and not every one. Of around 43,000 clones detected, around 90% appear once; the ten largest clones hold about 4.6%. The material sequenced was blood. All receptors come from a male donor with vitiligo.

The V gene is TRBV7-2, the J gene TRBJ1-3; 9 bases fit TRBD1. The CDR3 loop spans 17 amino acids. Germline-derived CDR1 and CDR2 are SGHTA and FQGNSA. The J segment lost 2 bases and the V segment lost 5 bases, leaving 10 bases of the junction unmatched. CDR3 sequence: CASSPYRGQGTGNTIYF. The CDR3 DNA follows: TGTGCCAGCAGCCCATACCGGGGACAGGGAACTGGAAACACCATATATTTT.

This chain links TRBV7-2 with TRBJ1-2, with 7 positions matching TRBD1. The V segment lost 2 bases and the J segment 8 bases; nucleotides outside the gene matches: 8. Germline V gives CDR1 SGHTA, CDR2 FQGNSA. The CDR3 length is 14 residues. CDR3 in DNA: TGTGCCAGCAGCTTAACCGGGACAGCGTTAGGCTACACCTTC. It codes for CASSLTGTALGYTF.

The V gene is TRBV11-2, the J gene TRBJ2-7; 9 nucleotides align to TRBD1. Trimming removed 1 base from V and 4 bases from J; junction bases left unmatched: 8. The CDR3 runs to 16 residues. Germline lookup yields CDR1 SGHAT and CDR2 FQNNGV. CDR3 sequence: CASSLGTGEIIYEQYF. The CDR3 DNA reads TGTGCCAGCAGCTTAGGGACAGGGGAAATTATATACGAGCAGTACTTC.

The V gene is TRBV7-2, the J gene TRBJ1-5; TRBD1 aligns across 9 bases. Germline trimming cut 3 bases from V and 1 base from J; bases unmatched to any gene: 1. This CDR3 spans 15 amino acids. From germline, CDR1 is SGHTA and CDR2 FQGNSA. The CDR3 protein is CASSFGTGSNQPQHF. Written as DNA, the CDR3 is TGTGCCAGCAGCTTTGGGACAGGGAGCAATCAGCCCCAGCATTTT.

The CDR3 loop is CASSFREDLGNEQFF. The CDR3 DNA sequence: TGCGCCAGCAGCTTCCGGGAAGATCTCGGCAATGAGCAGTTCTTC. This chain connects TRBV5-1 to TRBJ2-1; weak D call: TRBD2 (5 bases). This CDR3 comprises 15 residues. Trimming took 2 bases from V and 6 from J, leaving 15 bases between them. Germline assignment: CDR1 SGHRS and CDR2 YFSETQ. The whole variable domain, remainder taken from reference TRBV5-1 and TRBJ2-1, is KAGVTQTPRYLIKTRGQQVTLSCSPISGHRSVSWYQQTPGQGLQFLFEYFSETQRNKGNFPGRFSGRQFSNSRSEMNVSTLELGDSALYLCASSFREDLGNEQFFGPGTRLTVL.

This chain connects TRBV4-3 to TRBJ2-1, with D uncertain. The length of the CDR3 is 13 residues. The V end was cut by 1 base, the J end by 4 bases, with 5 bases between. Germline CDR1 and CDR2: LGHNA and YSLEER. The CDR3 sequence: CASSQVEYNEQFF. The CDR3 DNA follows: TGCGCCAGCAGCCAAGTAGAGTACAATGAGCAGTTCTTC.

The chain employs TRBV2 and TRBJ1-5; 7 bases are shared with TRBD1. Trimming took 3 bases from V and 9 from J; bases not matched to a gene: 8. This CDR3 is 14 amino acids long. Germline V lookup: CDR1 SNHLY, CDR2 FYNNEI. The CDR3 loop reads CASSDQTGRGPQHF. Written as DNA, the CDR3 is TGTGCCAGCAGTGACCAGACAGGGCGGGGGCCCCAGCATTTT.

CDR3 in DNA: TGTGCCAGCAGTTACATCGGTCAGCCCCAGCATTTT. Amino acid sequence: CASSYIGQPQHF. The J gene is TRBJ1-5, the V gene TRBV6-5; no clear D. Deletions cut 2 bases from V and 6 bases from J, with 5 bases between. This CDR3 contains 12 residues. CDR1 MNHEY and CDR2 SVGAGI come from the germline V gene.

V is TRBV5-4 and J is TRBJ2-7; D unresolved. The germline V gene has CDR1 SGHNT and CDR2 YYREEE (reference sequence). The CDR3 is 11 residues long. The ends were cut back, 0 bases at V and 7 bases at J, with 5 bases in the middle. The CDR3 region has the DNA TGTGCCAGCAGCTTGGACGGGGAGCAGTACTTC. It yields the protein CASSLDGEQYF.

The V and J genes are TRBV18 and TRBJ2-5; D gene uncertain. This CDR3 has 14 residues. The germline V gene encodes CDR1 KGHSH and CDR2 LQKENI. With 6 bases removed from V and 1 base from J, the gap between germline ends came to 12 bases. As DNA, the CDR3 is TGTGCCAGCTCTCCCGGTGGGCCCCAAGAGACCCAGTACTTC. It encodes CASSPGGPQETQYF.

The V call is TRBV2, the J call TRBJ1-1; 9 bases align to TRBD1. In germline, CDR1 is SNHLY, CDR2 FYNNEI. Unmatched junction bases numbered 6, after V lost 6 bases and J lost 4 bases. The CDR3 contains 14 residues. The CDR3 sequence is CASRYRGQGTEAFF. The DNA for the CDR3 is TGTGCCAGCAGGTACAGGGGGCAGGGCACTGAAGCTTTCTTT. The whole variable domain, filled in from reference TRBV2 and TRBJ1-1, reads EPEVTQTPSHQVTQMGQEVILRCVPISNHLYFYWYRQILGQKVEFLVSFYNNEISEKSEIFDDQFSVERPDGSNFTLKIRSTKLEDSAMYFCASRYRGQGTEAFFGQGTRLTVV.

The chain carries TRBV9 and TRBJ1-4, with 10 bases lining up with TRBD1. With V trimmed by 2 bases and J by 8 bases, 9 bases remained unmatched. CDR1 and CDR2 (germline): SGDLS, YYNGEE. This CDR3 contains 16 residues. CDR3 residues: CASSVSPGTGDEKLFF. The CDR3 region has the DNA TGTGCCAGCAGCGTTAGCCCCGGGACAGGGGACGAAAAACTGTTTTTT.

This sequence joins TRBV2 and TRBJ2-3; D possibly corresponds to TRBD1 (5 bases). CDR1 SNHLY and CDR2 FYNNEI come from the germline V gene. This CDR3 spans 11 amino acids. V was shortened by 9 bases and J by 2 bases, with 6 bases between the two germline ends. The CDR3 bases are TGTGCCAGAGGGGCCACAGATACGCAGTATTTT. Protein product: CARGATDTQYF.

For this clone: At one boundary the junction diverges from the germline segment, which might be a read error. This chain links TRBV29-1 with TRBJ1-5, with D uncertain. Germline values: CDR1 SQVTM, CDR2 ANQGSEA. The CDR3 contains 13 residues. The CDR3 spells CSVEVDGDQPQHF. The DNA for the CDR3 is TGCAGCGTCGAAGTGGACGGGGATCAGCCCCAGCATTTT. The whole variable domain, filled in from reference TRBV29-1 and TRBJ1-5, reads SAVISQKPSRDICQRGTSLTIQCQVDSQVTMMFWYRQQPGQSLTLIATANQGSEATYESGFVIDKFPISRPNLTFSTLTVSNMSPEDSSIYLCSVEVDGDQPQHFGDGTRLSIL.

V is TRBV2 and J is TRBJ2-2, with TRBD2 matching over 10 bases. This CDR3 comprises 15 residues. J gave up 6 bases and V 4 bases, and 5 bases lay outside the gene matches. Germline V gives CDR1 SNHLY, CDR2 FYNNEI. The CDR3 spells CASSVRAGGPGELFF. CDR3 coding DNA: TGTGCCAGCAGTGTTCGAGCGGGGGGGCCCGGGGAGCTGTTTTTT.

The CDR3: CASSFRTSADTQYF. Here the CDR3 DNA reads TGTGCCAGCAGTTTCCGGACTAGTGCAGATACGCAGTATTTT. V usage is TRBV6-5 and J usage is TRBJ2-3; 7 bases match TRBD2. CDR3 size: 14 residues. Germline V gene lookup returns CDR1 MNHEY and CDR2 SVGAGI. V lost 4 bases to trimming and J lost 4 bases; unmatched junction nucleotides: 5.

The CDR3 sequence is CASSEYRDGYGYTF. The DNA for the CDR3 is TGTGCCAGCAGTGAGTATAGAGATGGCTATGGCTACACCTTC. The J gene is TRBJ1-2, the V gene TRBV25-1; no definite D call. This CDR3 is 14 amino acids long. CDR1 MGHDK and CDR2 SYGVNS come from the germline V gene. V was trimmed by 3 bases and J by 4 bases, leaving 12 bases between them.

This chain joins TRBV11-2 and TRBJ2-1; D is perhaps TRBD2 (5 bases). CDR1 and CDR2 (germline): SGHAT, FQNNGV. Trimming took 1 base from V and 5 from J, leaving 12 bases between them. The CDR3 extends over 15 amino acids. CDR3 coding DNA: TGTGCCAGCAGCTTAGTAGGGAGACGCGACAATGAGCAGTTCTTC. Encoded protein: CASSLVGRRDNEQFF.

This CDR3 reads CASSFSSKNIQYF. CDR3 DNA: TGTGCCAGCAGTTTTAGCTCCAAAAACATTCAGTACTTC. The chain carries TRBV27 and TRBJ2-4; D is unresolved. This CDR3 is built from 13 residues. V lost 3 bases and J lost 2, with 5 bases in between. Germline CDR1 is MNHEY and CDR2 is SMNVEV (reference sequence).

The chain couples TRBV5-1 to TRBJ2-4, with unresolved D. This CDR3 comprises 16 residues. V shed 4 bases and J shed 0 bases, with 14 bases lying between them. The germline V gene has CDR1 SGHRS and CDR2 YFSETQ. This chain's CDR3 is CASSPEGTVAKNIQYF. The CDR3, as DNA: TGCGCCAGCAGCCCGGAAGGTACAGTAGCCAAAAACATTCAGTACTTC.

The chain uses TRBV29-1 and TRBJ2-2, with 8 bases aligning to TRBD2. Trimming cost V 6 bases and J 4 bases; bases outside gene matches: 7. CDR3 size: 14 residues. CDR1 and CDR2 (germline): SQVTM, ANQGSEA. The CDR3 nucleotides are TGCAGCGTCGCGGGACTAGGCGGCACCGGGGAGCTGTTTTTT. Translation: CSVAGLGGTGELFF.

V is TRBV6-5 and J is TRBJ1-1, with 10 bases that match TRBD1. CDR3 size: 15 residues. Germline V gene data show CDR1 as MNHEY and CDR2 as SVGAGI. The junction had 5 bases not matched to a gene; V was cut back by 2 bases and J by 5 bases. For the CDR3, the DNA is TGTGCCAGCAGTTACCTTCCGGGACAGGGGACTGAAGCTTTCTTT. This gives the protein CASSYLPGQGTEAFF.

The rearrangement links TRBV6-5 to TRBJ2-2; D is uncertain. Germline V gene data show CDR1 as MNHEY and CDR2 as SVGAGI. V lost 2 bases to trimming and J lost 6 bases, with 7 bases between them. CDR3 length: 13 amino acids. The CDR3 DNA reads TGTGCCAGCAGTTACAACTATCCCGGGGAGCTGTTTTTT. This codes for CASSYNYPGELFF.

This chain links TRBV14 with TRBJ2-7; 9 positions match TRBD1. The CDR3 is 16 amino acids. The V gene end was trimmed by 3 bases and the J gene end by 6 bases; junction bases not matched to a gene: 12. Germline CDR1 and CDR2: SGHDN and FVKESK. Here the CDR3 reads CASSQTGGQGLGEQYF. The CDR3 DNA reads TGTGCCAGCAGCCAGACCGGGGGACAGGGTTTGGGCGAGCAGTACTTC. Supplemented by reference TRBV14 and TRBJ2-7, the full variable domain reads EAGVTQFPSHSVIEKGQTVTLRCDPISGHDNLYWYRRVMGKEIKFLLHFVKESKQDESGMPNNRFLAERTGGTYSTLKVQPAELEDSGVYFCASSQTGGQGLGEQYFGPGTRLTVT.

This chain connects TRBV7-3 to TRBJ2-3, with 11 bases matching TRBD2. CDR1 and CDR2 from the germline V gene are SGHTA and FQGTGA. This CDR3 comprises 22 residues. Losses at the gene ends were 5 bases for V and 3 bases for J; bases not matched to a gene: 25. The DNA of the CDR3 is TGTGCCAGCAGCCTGTTGACTAGCGGGGAGTCACAGATCGGTGCCCAAACAGATACGCAGTATTTT. Amino acid sequence: CASSLLTSGESQIGAQTDTQYF.